The T cell receptor beta chain under discussion was sequenced for a study of cytomegalovirus exposure and HLA in healthy donors. Study-wide results and limits: Earlier analysis found most TCR beta V segments productive about 90% or about 30% of the time. A missense DCLRE1C variant was associated with V- and J-gene trimming of TCR beta chains in a later analysis, and an independent cohort replicated the association. Altogether, 160 or so TCR beta chains were recorded as cytomegalovirus-associated. After further analysis at a later stage, roughly 16,000 TCR beta sequences were associated with HLA alleles at 0.05 false discovery rate.

Remarks on this clone: What it binds is not known.

CDR1 LNHNV and CDR2 YYDKDF come from the germline V gene (reference sequence). This CDR3 has 16 residues. It was with 60 Vbeta and 13 Jbeta primers that the PCR ran. The table came from immunoSEQ multiplex PCR; TCRdb's copy has only in-frame clones and leaves some out. The profile shows over 150,000 clones, 76% of them singletons. This chain joins TRBV15 and TRBJ2-5; D might be TRBD1 (5 bases). The J call is doubtful: the DNA matches TRBJ2-7 better. Material: PBMCs. The receptor comes from a man in his fifties or sixties in good health and CMV-seronegative. CDR3 sequence reads: CATSRRRRASSYEQYF. The CDR3, as DNA: TGTGCCACCAGCAGACGTCGCAGGGCGAGCTCCTACGAGCAGTACTTC.